This TCR beta chain was identified in a study of blood T cell repertoires in COVID-19. Germline CDR1 MNHNY, CDR2 SVGAGI (reference sequence). V dropped 6 bases and J dropped 3; count of bases not matched to a gene: 9. The CDR3 is 15 amino acids. The assay was immunoSEQ multiplex PCR, and TCRdb's table has in-frame clones only and misses some. Altogether about 260,000 clones are present, about four fifths being singletons, with the ten largest covering 7.5% to 10%. What was sequenced was peripheral blood. The TCR was taken from a woman in her fifties or sixties who had recovered from COVID-19. The chain joins TRBV6-6 to TRBJ1-2, with TRBD1 identical over 8 bases. CDR3 amino acids: CASRDSDRGDYGYTF. The CDR3 nucleotides are TGTGCCAGCAGAGACTCCGACAGGGGAGACTATGGCTACACCTTC.